This T cell receptor (beta chain) was profiled in a study of response to subunit inactivated influenza vaccine listed by TCRdb under 2018. General notes on the study: To follow how T cells responded to a trivalent subunit inactivated influenza vaccine, the researchers relied on deep quantitative profiling of the T cell receptor repertoire.

Turning to this clonotype: The antigen it binds to is not known. No much larger clonotype is one base removed from it; base qualities were not supplied.

General findings and caveats noted by the study authors: It was suggested by the authors that each seasonal influenza vaccination may recruit only a limited number of new T cells.

The library was produced with RT-PCR. Sequencing relied on an Illumina HiSeq 2500. The raw public reads went through TCRdb reprocessing: fastp at Q25, MiXCR clone calling, in-frame beta chains kept. Rows with a matching CDR3 protein are joined into one entry that keeps the most common DNA and genes. Recorded for this sample are about 520,000 distinct CDR3 sequences; 25% of them occurred a single time. Under 2.5% of the sample lies in the top ten. The CDR3 runs 14 amino acids, cysteine and phenylalanine included. Of all the DNA, just the CDR3 is kept, 42 bases in frame from base 1. V lost 4 bases and J lost 0 bases; the stretch between them is 8 bases long. The germline V gene yields LGHNA for CDR1 and YNFKEQ for CDR2.

This TCR came from a man aged 50 to 59 who received an inactivated influenza vaccine. Donor details come from another sample of the same person, matched by shared clones. This sample comprised CD4+ T cells sorted from PBMCs, obtained 4 to 6 days after vaccination. The rearranged segments are TRBV4-2 and TRBJ2-3; the D segment could be TRBD2, given 6 matching bases. The DNA sequence follows: TGTGCCAGCAGCCCCCGGGAGAGCACAGATACGCAGTATTTT. This gives the protein CASSPRESTDTQYF.